The next 9 T cell receptor beta chains were all read from a single sample in a study of shared clonotypes between healthy human individuals. Clones were sequenced by immunoSEQ multiplex PCR, and TCRdb holds only the in-frame ones, with some missing. This sample has some 1,400,000 clones, with 95% to 97% found just once. Sequenced input: naive CD4+ T cells sorted from blood. The subset here: CD45RA+ positively selected. These receptors were collected from a man aged 25 to 40 in good health.

V usage is TRBV27 and J usage is TRBJ1-5; 8 bases are a match to TRBD1. V was pared by 4 bases and J by 6 bases, with 5 bases of the junction left unmatched. The CDR3 loop spans 14 amino acids. Germline CDR1 reads MNHEY; CDR2 reads SMNVEV (reference sequence). The CDR3 coding sequence is TGTGCCAGCAGTTCGACAGGGGTGGCTCAGCCCCAGCATTTT. Amino acids: CASSSTGVAQPQHF.

The chain carries TRBV30 and TRBJ1-5, with D hard to call. The CDR3 loop spans 14 amino acids. V was trimmed by 1 base and J by 0 bases, leaving 7 bases between them. Germline values: CDR1 GTSNPN, CDR2 SVGIG (reference sequence). In DNA, the CDR3 is TGTGCCTGGAGTGGTGTAGGTAGCAATCAGCCCCAGCATTTT. Amino acid sequence: CAWSGVGSNQPQHF.

The table lists this clone with a count of one. The rearrangement uses TRBV6-4 and TRBJ2-2; D is unclear. The ends were cut back, 8 bases at V and 4 bases at J, with 20 bases in the middle. The CDR3 extends over 16 amino acids. CDR1 is MRHNA and CDR2 is SNTAGT in the germline V gene. The CDR3 reads CASSPGSGFATGELFF. The CDR3 DNA sequence: TGTGCCAGCTCGCCCGGCTCAGGATTCGCCACCGGGGAGCTGTTTTTT.

The gene calls are TRBV6-6 and TRBJ2-3; a weak D match, TRBD2 (6 bases). CDR3 length equals 15 residues. The V and J ends lost 5 bases and 3 bases respectively, with 15 bases between them. Germline loops: CDR1 MNHNY, CDR2 SVGAGI (reference sequence). This chain's CDR3 is CASSGPGRGTDTQYF. The CDR3 bases are TGTGCCAGCAGTGGACCGGGACGGGGGACAGATACGCAGTATTTT.

This chain uses TRBV6-5 with TRBJ2-7, with 7 nucleotides matching TRBD2. Germline CDR1 is MNHEY and CDR2 is SVGAGI. V was clipped by 4 bases and J by 0 bases; unmatched bases: 0. The CDR3 runs 13 residues. The CDR3 DNA sequence: TGTGCCAGCAGTTCGGGGGGCTCCTACGAGCAGTACTTC. Amino acid sequence: CASSSGGSYEQYF.

The chain has TRBV5-4 and TRBJ1-1; 10 nucleotides align to TRBD1. This CDR3 has 16 residues. CDR1 is SGHNT and CDR2 is YYREEE in the germline V gene (reference sequence). The V gene end was trimmed by 4 bases and the J gene end by 4 bases; junction bases not matched to a gene: 10. The CDR3 is CASSNRDRGPVTEAFF. CDR3 nucleotides: TGTGCCAGCAGCAACCGGGACAGGGGTCCGGTCACTGAAGCTTTCTTT.

The V call is TRBV9, the J call TRBJ1-3; D unclear. CDR1 SGDLS and CDR2 YYNGEE come from the germline V gene. The CDR3 covers 16 residues. V lost 3 bases and J 0 bases, leaving 13 bases between the germline ends. This chain's CDR3 is CASSANVGVSGNTIYF. The DNA for the CDR3 is TGTGCCAGCAGCGCCAATGTCGGTGTCTCTGGAAACACCATATATTTT.

This rearrangement joins TRBV28 to TRBJ2-2, with 7 bases fitting TRBD1. The CDR3 contains 13 residues. After removal of 6 bases from V and 6 bases from J, the junction contained 4 bases not matched to a gene. Germline-derived CDR1 and CDR2 are MDHEN and SYDVKM. CDR3 loop: CASRPGQPGELFF. Written as DNA, the CDR3 is TGTGCCAGCAGGCCGGGACAGCCCGGGGAGCTGTTTTTT.

The V and J genes are TRBV29-1 and TRBJ2-1, with TRBD1 matching 7 bases. This CDR3 is built from 14 residues. CDR1 is SQVTM, CDR2 ANQGSEA, per germline. The J segment lost 4 bases and the V segment lost 4 bases, leaving 7 bases of the junction unmatched. The CDR3 region has the DNA TGCAGCGTTGTAGGGTGGGGACAGTACAATGAGCAGTTCTTC. It yields the protein CSVVGWGQYNEQFF.